This TCR beta chain was observed in a study of T-cell reconstitution after alpha-beta-depleted transplantation in children. The CDR3 has 15 residues. Trimming took off 3 bases at V and 0 bases at J, with 11 bases between the two ends. Germline CDR1 and CDR2: SGHAT and FQNNGV. TCRbeta library construction was performed incorporating unique molecular identifiers. TCRdb used MiXCR to reprocess the PCR reads, holding one entry per CDR3 protein. The sample carries hundreds of thousands of distinct CDR3 sequences, 15% to 20% recorded once. This clonotype was observed a handful of times. The sequencing here drew on PBMCs from the stem cell graft donor, taken from the stem cell graft. This clonotype originated in a human donor who donated a stem cell graft to a child with acute myeloid leukemia. This chain links TRBV11-2 with TRBJ2-5, with D maybe TRBD1 (5 bases). CDR3 region: CASSFLQGNQETQYF. The CDR3 DNA follows: TGTGCCAGCAGCTTTCTCCAGGGAAACCAAGAGACCCAGTACTTC. Together with reference TRBV11-2 and TRBJ2-5, the CDR3 gives the full variable domain: EAGVAQSPRYKIIEKRQSVAFWCNPISGHATLYWYQQILGQGPKLLIQFQNNGVVDDSQLPKDRFSAERLKGVDSTLKIQPAKLEDSAVYLCASSFLQGNQETQYFGPGTRLLVL.